The present TCR beta chain was sequenced within a study of T cell responses to AZD1222 COVID-19 vaccine. Study results and caveats: At baseline, seropositivity was found in only a handful of AZD1222 recipients. Spike-specific TCR breadth and depth rose after two AZD1222 doses. Most donors were white British, females outnumbered males, and clonal diversity was possibly underestimated.

Clones were read by immunoSEQ multiplex PCR, and TCRdb kept only the in-frame ones, dropping some. The sample includes some 130,000 clones, roughly 85% of them seen just once. The germline V gene encodes CDR1 SGHAT and CDR2 FQNNGV. This CDR3 is built from 15 residues. Trimming left V 5 bases short and J 0 bases short, with 13 bases between. A note on this clone: Its cognate antigen is unknown.

The rearrangement joins TRBV11-2 to TRBJ1-1; no definite D call. The clonotype comes from an adult in good health. The sequencing here drew on peripheral blood, taken on day 0 of AZD1222 vaccination. CDR3 sequence: CASSTLERMNTEAFF. The CDR3 DNA follows: TGTGCCAGCAGCACCCTGGAGAGGATGAACACTGAAGCTTTCTTT.